The source of this TCR beta chain is a study of T cell responses to AZD1222 COVID-19 vaccine. V was cut by 5 bases and J by 0 bases, with 14 bases left in between. This CDR3 is built from 16 residues. Germline CDR1 SGHTA, CDR2 FQGNSA. General observations from the study: Among AZD1222 vaccinees, only six were seropositive at baseline. It should be noted that donors were predominantly white British and more often female, and clonal diversity was possibly underestimated.

Concerning this clone: Antigen specificity is unknown.

Clones were sequenced by immunoSEQ multiplex PCR, and TCRdb holds only the in-frame ones, with some missing. The table includes approximately 130,000 clones, about 90% detected once. This sample comprised peripheral blood, obtained on day 0 of AZD1222 vaccination. The chain combines TRBV7-2 with TRBJ1-3; no clear D. The sequence came from an adult in good health. The CDR3 region is CASSHITAFSGNTIYF. The CDR3 DNA sequence: TGTGCCAGCAGCCACATTACGGCGTTCTCTGGAAACACCATATATTTT.